This T cell receptor (beta chain) was recorded in a study of regulatory T cells in long-lasting Graves disease. This clonotype was detected ten times or more. Its matching antigen is unknown. Study-wide results and limits: Accuracy could have been hurt by small sample size.

Germline CDR1 SQVTM, CDR2 ANQGSEA. V lost 6 bases, J lost 2 bases, and 13 bases lay in between. The CDR3 contains 13 residues. The sample's time point: newly diagnosed GD, antithyroid drugs for less than 3 months. Extracted RNA from PBMCs served as the source of the TCR library. Arm-PCR of CDR3 regions with iRepertoire HTBI primers generated TCR beta libraries. Via MiXCR, TCRdb re-called the multiplex PCR reads, giving one row per CDR3 protein. The repertoire holds 300,000 to 400,000 distinct CDR3 sequences, with around a sixth as singletons. The material was peripheral blood mononuclear cells (PBMCs), obtained at new diagnosis, from a patient treated with antithyroid drugs. The sequence was obtained from a female donor with Graves disease. This rearrangement joins TRBV29-1 to TRBJ2-5, with D maybe TRBD2 (6 bases). CDR3: CSVDGGSQETQYF. The CDR3 nucleotides are TGCAGCGTAGATGGGGGGAGTCAAGAGACCCAGTACTTC.